This TCR beta chain was found in a study of blood T cell repertoires in COVID-19. Assay: immunoSEQ multiplex PCR; the TCRdb copy retains only in-frame clones and omits some. Altogether a few hundred thousand clones are present, about 80% being singletons, with the ten largest covering approximately 15%. Sequencing used peripheral blood. This clonotype originated in a person aged 65-85 years with COVID-19, enrolled during active disease.

CDR3 residues: CASSLSPDQPQHF. CDR3 bases: TGCGCCAGCAGCTTGTCCCCGGATCAGCCCCAGCATTTT. V and J are TRBV5-1 and TRBJ1-5, with no clear D. V was cut by 1 base and J by 5 bases, with 7 bases left in between. Germline values: CDR1 SGHRS, CDR2 YFSETQ. The CDR3 length is 13 residues.